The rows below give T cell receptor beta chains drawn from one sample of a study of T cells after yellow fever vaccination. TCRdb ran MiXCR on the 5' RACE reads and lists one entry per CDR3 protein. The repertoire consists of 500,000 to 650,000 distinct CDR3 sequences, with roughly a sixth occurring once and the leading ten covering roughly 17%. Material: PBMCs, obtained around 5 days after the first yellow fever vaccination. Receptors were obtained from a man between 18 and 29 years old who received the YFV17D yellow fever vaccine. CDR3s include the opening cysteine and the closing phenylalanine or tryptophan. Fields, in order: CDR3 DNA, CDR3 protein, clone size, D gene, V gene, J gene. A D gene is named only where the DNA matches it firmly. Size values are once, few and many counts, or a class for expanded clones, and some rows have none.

TGTGCCAGCAGCAAAAAGGGGACTGTGAGCTCTGGAAACACCATATATTTT	CASSKKGTVSSGNTIYF	few	.	TRBV21-1	TRBJ1-3
TGTGCCAGCAGCTTGGACTCCCAGAACACTGAAGCTTTCTTT	CASSLDSQNTEAFF	.	.	TRBV5-4	TRBJ1-1
TGCGCCAGCAGCTTGGTAGCGGGGGACACCCTCGGCACAGATACGCAGTATTTT	CASSLVAGDTLGTDTQYF	.	TRBD2	TRBV5-1	TRBJ2-3
TGTGCCAGCAGTTACTCGACCAGCCCCATCGGCTACACCTTC	CASSYSTSPIGYTF	.	.	TRBV6-5	TRBJ1-2
TGTGCCAGCAGCTTAAACGCGGCAGAAGGGCCCCTAAACATTCAGTACTTC	CASSLNAAEGPLNIQYF	few	.	TRBV7-3	TRBJ2-4
TGCACCAGCCACGTCGGCAGGGCAAACACTGAAGCTTTCTTT	CTSHVGRANTEAFF	.	.	TRBV29-1	TRBJ1-1
TGTGCCAGCAGCCCACCCCTCCGGGACCAAGAGACCCAGTACTTC	CASSPPLRDQETQYF	few	.	TRBV11-2	TRBJ2-5
TGTGCCAGCAGTTACGGTCCGGGACAGGGGCGAGACAATGAGCAGTTCTTC	CASSYGPGQGRDNEQFF	few	TRBD1	TRBV6-2/TRBV6-3	TRBJ2-1
TGTGCCAGCAGCGAAGAACAGGGGGCGCGGGGAAACACCATATATTTT	CASSEEQGARGNTIYF	.	TRBD1	TRBV7-8	TRBJ1-3
TGTGCCAGCAGTGGGGGCCCCCGGACCGGGGAGCTGTTTTTT	CASSGGPRTGELFF	.	.	TRBV7-8	TRBJ2-2
TGTGCCAGCAGCCCGCCCAGCGGGGGGGCCAATGAGCAGTTCTTC	CASSPPSGGANEQFF	.	TRBD2	TRBV5-4	TRBJ2-1
TGTGCCAGCAGTTTAGGGGACAGGGCGGATGAAAAACTGTTTTTT	CASSLGDRADEKLFF	few	TRBD1	TRBV12-3/TRBV12-4	TRBJ1-4
TGCAGCGTTGAAGATCTCAGCGGGGGTGGCACTGAAGCTTTCTTT	CSVEDLSGGGTEAFF	few	.	TRBV29-1	TRBJ1-1
TGTGCCAGCAGCTTCCCCATGAACAATGAGCAGTTCTTC	CASSFPMNNEQFF	.	.	TRBV5-6	TRBJ2-1
TGCAGTGCCGATTTCTCCCCAGGGACCTATGGCTACACCTTC	CSADFSPGTYGYTF	few	.	TRBV20-1	TRBJ1-2
TGTGCCAGCAGACCCGGACAGGGTGGGACCGGGGAGCTGTTTTTT	CASRPGQGGTGELFF	few	TRBD1	TRBV7-2	TRBJ2-2
TGTGCCAGCAGCTTTCATGGGAGCACAGATACGCAGTATTTT	CASSFHGSTDTQYF	.	.	TRBV5-5	TRBJ2-3
TGCGCCAGCAGCACCGGGACTAGCGGCTACAATGAGCAGTTCTTC	CASSTGTSGYNEQFF	many	TRBD2	TRBV5-1	TRBJ2-1
TGCGCCAGCAAATGGGACAGGCCTTACACTGAAGCTTTCTTT	CASKWDRPYTEAFF	few	TRBD1	TRBV5-1	TRBJ1-1
TGTGCCAGCAGCGCCGGGGAGCTGGCTAGCACAGATACGCAGTATTTT	CASSAGELASTDTQYF	few	.	TRBV7-6	TRBJ2-3
TGCAGCGTTGCGACGGGACAGGGGGCAACAGATACGCAGTATTTT	CSVATGQGATDTQYF	.	TRBD1	TRBV29-1	TRBJ2-3
TGTGCCAGCAGTTTATTTGCCCGGGACAGGGCTGGCTACACCTTC	CASSLFARDRAGYTF	.	TRBD1	TRBV28	TRBJ1-2
TGTGCCAGCAGCTTAGTGGCGGGGGAGAACTATGGCTACACCTTC	CASSLVAGENYGYTF	few	.	TRBV7-9	TRBJ1-2
TGTGCCACCAGCAGAGATTTGGGGACAGGGGGAGACACTGAAGCTTTCTTT	CATSRDLGTGGDTEAFF	.	TRBD1	TRBV15	TRBJ1-1
TGTGCCAGCACCTTGGGGACTAGCGGGAGGCATACGCAGTATTTT	CASTLGTSGRHTQYF	many	TRBD2	TRBV7-9	TRBJ2-3
TGTGCCAGCAGCGTTAACAGGGGCAATGAGCAGTTCTTC	CASSVNRGNEQFF	.	TRBD1	TRBV9	TRBJ2-1
TGTGCCAGCAGCCAAGAGGGGGGGACAGCTAATTCACCCCTCCACTTT	CASSQEGGTANSPLHF	.	TRBD1	TRBV4-2	TRBJ1-6
TGTGCCATCAGTGGCCAGACCGCGAACACCGGGGAGCTGTTTTTT	CAISGQTANTGELFF	few	.	TRBV10-3	TRBJ2-2
TGTGCCAGCAGCAGGCGAGCGGGGTGGTCAGGGACCCAGTACTTC	CASSRRAGWSGTQYF	few	TRBD2	TRBV7-9	TRBJ2-5
TGTGCCAGCAGTGAACTAGGGTTTTTATTCACTGAAGCTTTCTTT	CASSELGFLFTEAFF	few	.	TRBV6-1	TRBJ1-1
TGTGCCAGCAGCTTAGATTCTAGCGGGGTTGGAGAGACCCAGTACTTC	CASSLDSSGVGETQYF	.	TRBD2	TRBV13	TRBJ2-5
TGTGCCAGCAGTTTTCAGAAGACCCAGTACTTC	CASSFQKTQYF	few	.	TRBV6-5	TRBJ2-5
TGTGCCACCAGCAGAGTGGGAGGGACAGTAGATGGCTACACCTTC	CATSRVGGTVDGYTF	.	TRBD1	TRBV15	TRBJ1-2
TGCGCCAGCAGCTATTGGGCGGGGACGGATGAAAAACTGTTTTTT	CASSYWAGTDEKLFF	.	.	TRBV5-1	TRBJ1-4
TGCGCCAGCAGCGGTTTTCCGGACGGTGAAGAGACCCAGTACTTC	CASSGFPDGEETQYF	few	.	TRBV5-1	TRBJ2-5
TGTGCCAGCAGTGCCGGGTCTGGGACGATGAACACCATATATTTT	CASSAGSGTMNTIYF	.	.	TRBV6-1	TRBJ1-3
TGCAGTGCTAGAGCAAATATGAATCAGCCCCAGCATTTT	CSARANMNQPQHF	.	.	TRBV20-1	TRBJ1-5
TGTGCCAGCAGGCCGACTAGCGGGGGGCACAATGAGCAGTTCTTC	CASRPTSGGHNEQFF	.	TRBD2	TRBV12-3/TRBV12-4	TRBJ2-1
TGCGCCAGCAGCTTGGATCCGGGGCTGGCCACTGAAGCTTTCTTT	CASSLDPGLATEAFF	many	.	TRBV5-1	TRBJ1-1
TGCAGTGCTGGGGGGGGACGGAATCCCTATGAGCAGTTCTTC	CSAGGGRNPYEQFF	few	TRBD2	TRBV20-1	TRBJ2-1
TGTGCCAGCTCACCACCTTTGGAGGGGTCCGGGACCCAGTACTTC	CASSPPLEGSGTQYF	few	.	TRBV18	TRBJ2-5
TGTGCCAGCAGTTTAGCGCAAAGGGGTCGGTCACCCCTCCACTTT	CASSLAQRGRSPLHF	.	.	TRBV12-3/TRBV12-4	TRBJ1-6
TGTGCCAGCAGCGTTGATAGCGGGGGGTCCTTCTATGAGCAGTTCTTC	CASSVDSGGSFYEQFF	.	TRBD2	TRBV9	TRBJ2-1
TGCAGTGCCCCTTTCCCCTATGGCTACACCTTC	CSAPFPYGYTF	.	.	TRBV20-1	TRBJ1-2
TGCAGCGTTGGTTGGGGGAACACTGAAGCTTTCTTT	CSVGWGNTEAFF	.	.	TRBV29-1	TRBJ1-1
TGTGCCAGCAGCAAAGTGCCCCTCTGGCGGCAAGAGACCCAGTACTTC	CASSKVPLWRQETQYF	.	.	TRBV21-1	TRBJ2-5
TGTGCCAGCAGCCCCCAACCGACAGGCACAGATACGCAGTATTTT	CASSPQPTGTDTQYF	few	.	TRBV5-5	TRBJ2-3
TGTGCCAGCAGCCGCGGAACCGGGACAAGGAAGCAGTTCTTC	CASSRGTGTRKQFF	few	.	TRBV3-1	TRBJ2-1
TGTGCCAGCAGCCCCGGGTGGGACAGGGGCTTCGTCGAGCAGTACTTC	CASSPGWDRGFVEQYF	few	TRBD1	TRBV5-6	TRBJ2-7
TGCAGCCTCGGGGCGAACACAGATACGCAGTATTTT	CSLGANTDTQYF	.	.	TRBV29-1	TRBJ2-3
TGTGCCAGCGGGAGACAGATTGAAGCTTTCTTT	CASGRQIEAFF	.	.	TRBV7-2	TRBJ1-1